This T cell receptor beta chain is drawn from a study of immune evolution from preneoplasia to lung adenocarcinoma. Study-wide results and limits: Later-stage lesions appeared to have more T cells, more diversity, less clonality. Compared with EGFR-mutant or double wild-type lesions, KRAS-mutant nodules were more clonal.

Each case's diagnosis was confirmed by two pathologists on H&E. Premalignant or tumor cells were enriched by macro-dissection after pathologic assessment. This CDR3 spans 12 amino acids. Germline V gene sequence: CDR1 KGHSH, CDR2 LQKENI. V lost 6 bases to trimming and J lost 6 bases, with 12 bases between them. As regards this clone: The antigen remains undetermined.

Clones were read by immunoSEQ multiplex PCR, and TCRdb kept only the in-frame ones, dropping some. The sample holds several thousand clones, roughly 85% seen once. The V and J genes are TRBV18 and TRBJ2-7, with D hard to call. Sequenced input: FFPE invasive lung adenocarcinoma tissue. The sequence derives from a person aged 45 to 59 with lung adenocarcinoma. Here the CDR3 reads CASSPGRSEQYF. In DNA form, the CDR3 reads TGTGCCAGCTCGCCAGGACGTTCCGAGCAGTACTTC.